A selection of T cell receptor beta chains follows, all from one sample in a study of identical twins. TCRdb redid the calling of the 5' RACE reads with MiXCR, one entry per CDR3 protein. The profile shows over 600,000 distinct CDR3 sequences, about 20% of them singletons. The sample was also reused in another study, on T cells expressing NK-cell markers.

Material: PBMCs. The receptors derive from a woman aged 18-29 years in good health. The conserved cysteine and the conserved F or W are not part of the CDR3 here. D genes are given only for firm matches.

d_gene,v_gene,j_gene,CDR3aa
TRBD2,TRBV6-5,TRBJ2-2,ASSYPGSGGTGELF
TRBD1,TRBV20-1,TRBJ1-2,SARQQGAGYGYT
-,TRBV20-1,TRBJ1-2,SAVRGGYGYT
-,TRBV27,TRBJ2-2,ASTRHRSGARELTTGELF
TRBD2,TRBV5-1,TRBJ2-1,ASSSRGGGLAISYNEQF
-,TRBV29-1,TRBJ2-1,SVVRHEQF
-,TRBV6-5,TRBJ1-2,ASSYSSGTYGYT
-,TRBV6-5,TRBJ2-3,ASSYSGGERGDTQY
-,TRBV4-3,TRBJ1-5,ASSPKSQGNQPQH
-,TRBV7-9,TRBJ2-2,ASSSTSLGGELF
-,TRBV29-1,TRBJ2-1,SGGLGNNEQF
-,TRBV30,TRBJ2-1,AWKLVPSYNEQF
TRBD2,TRBV11-2,TRBJ2-1,ASSTSGAGGFNEQF
-,TRBV12-3/TRBV12-4,TRBJ2-3,ASSPNIDTQY
TRBD1,TRBV20-1,TRBJ2-3,SAEGTATTDTQY
-,TRBV6-5,TRBJ2-3,ASSYRAPEGDTQY
-,TRBV6-5,TRBJ2-7,ASSYSLPSRSEQY
TRBD1,TRBV5-6,TRBJ2-7,ASSLIGTGTEQY
-,TRBV5-1,TRBJ2-5,ASSLEARAETQY
TRBD2,TRBV6-1,TRBJ2-5,ASSEVAGAPYQETQY
TRBD2,TRBV29-1,TRBJ2-3,SVELAGGQVDTQY
-,TRBV5-1,TRBJ2-7,ASSYLQKEVEQY
-,TRBV12-3/TRBV12-4,TRBJ1-5,ASSQAQGGNQPQH
TRBD2,TRBV5-1,TRBJ2-1,ASSLDSRGGGLVISYNEQF
-,TRBV12-3/TRBV12-4,TRBJ2-7,ASSWRGGAPSSYEQY
-,TRBV5-6,TRBJ2-7,ASSSHYEQY
-,TRBV20-1,TRBJ1-1,SARTRTNTEAF
TRBD2,TRBV6-4,TRBJ2-1,ASNEVAGGRLSEQF
-,TRBV2,TRBJ2-4,AIQRGGSKNIQY
-,TRBV5-1,TRBJ1-4,ASSFLDPTNEKLF
-,TRBV6-1,TRBJ2-1,ASSEAPWKGENNEQF
TRBD2,TRBV5-1,TRBJ2-3,ASSPGTLAGGQTDTQY
TRBD2,TRBV10-3,TRBJ2-1,AISDTSGGHNEQF
TRBD2,TRBV11-2,TRBJ2-1,ASARGGLNEQF
TRBD2,TRBV20-1,TRBJ2-3,SAVARGTSVTDTQY
-,TRBV27,TRBJ2-3,ASSLSGVESDTQY
-,TRBV11-2,TRBJ2-2,ASSSSNFAGELF
-,TRBV12-3/TRBV12-4,TRBJ2-5,ASSWGTSETQY
-,TRBV20-1,TRBJ1-1,SASVGMNTEAF
-,TRBV5-1,TRBJ2-7,ASSLEPGRYEQY
-,TRBV7-2,TRBJ1-2,ASSMTATNYGYT
-,TRBV5-1,TRBJ2-5,ASSPPRTKGTETQY
-,TRBV6-5,TRBJ2-1,ASSYFAVLSNEQF
-,TRBV5-1,TRBJ2-1,ASSLTPGYNEQF